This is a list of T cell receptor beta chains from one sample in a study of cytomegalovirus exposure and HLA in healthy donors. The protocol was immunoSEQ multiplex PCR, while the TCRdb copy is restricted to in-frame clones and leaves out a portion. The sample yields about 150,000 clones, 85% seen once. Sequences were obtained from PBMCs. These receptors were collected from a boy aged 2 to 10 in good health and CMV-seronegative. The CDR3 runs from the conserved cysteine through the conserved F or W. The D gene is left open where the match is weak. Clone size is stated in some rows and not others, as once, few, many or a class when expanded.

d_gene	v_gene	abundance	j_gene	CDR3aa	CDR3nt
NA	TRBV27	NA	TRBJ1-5	CASSSPHSTEGGNQPQHF	TGTGCCAGCAGTTCCCCCCACTCGACTGAGGGAGGCAATCAGCCCCAGCATTTT
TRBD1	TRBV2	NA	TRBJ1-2	CASRIRGNGFSNYGYTF	TGTGCCAGCAGGATCAGGGGGAATGGGTTTTCTAACTATGGCTACACCTTC
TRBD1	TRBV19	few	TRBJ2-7	CASAFSGTGAYEQYF	TGTGCCAGCGCCTTCTCCGGGACAGGGGCTTACGAGCAGTACTTC
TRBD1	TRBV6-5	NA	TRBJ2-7	CASSVTTGVAEQYF	TGTGCCAGCAGTGTAACGACAGGGGTAGCCGAGCAGTACTTC
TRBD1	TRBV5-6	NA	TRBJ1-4	CASSPGTGSEKLFF	TGTGCCAGCAGCCCGGGGACAGGGAGTGAAAAACTGTTTTTT
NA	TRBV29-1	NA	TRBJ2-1	CSVPSTLSYNEQFF	TGCAGCGTCCCATCGACTCTCTCCTACAATGAGCAGTTCTTC
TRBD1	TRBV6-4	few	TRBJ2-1	CASRGTEYNEQFF	TGTGCCAGCAGGGGGACAGAGTACAATGAGCAGTTCTTC
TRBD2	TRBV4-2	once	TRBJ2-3	CASSASSGSADTQYF	TGTGCCAGCAGCGCCTCTAGCGGGAGTGCAGATACGCAGTATTTT
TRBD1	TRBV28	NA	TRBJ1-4	CASIFRGKGGEKLFF	TGTGCCAGCATCTTTAGAGGGAAAGGGGGCGAAAAACTGTTTTTT
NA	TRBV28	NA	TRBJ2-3	CASSLFRRDTDTQYF	TGTGCCAGCAGTTTATTTCGGAGAGACACAGATACGCAGTATTTT
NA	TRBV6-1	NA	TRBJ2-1	CAGSEQVSSYNEQFF	TGTGCCGGCAGTGAGCAGGTGAGCTCCTACAATGAGCAGTTCTTC
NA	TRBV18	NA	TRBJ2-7	CASSPDRASYEQYF	TGTGCCAGCTCACCTGACAGAGCCTCTTACGAGCAGTACTTC
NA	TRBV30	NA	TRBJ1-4	CAWSVQVNEKLFF	TGTGCCTGGAGTGTCCAGGTTAATGAAAAACTGTTTTTT
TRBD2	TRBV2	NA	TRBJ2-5	CASSEPSGGPQETQYF	TGTGCCAGCAGTGAGCCTAGCGGGGGCCCGCAAGAGACCCAGTACTTC
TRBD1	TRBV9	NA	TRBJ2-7	CASSVGQGPPCEQYF	TGTGCCAGCAGCGTTGGACAGGGACCTCCCTGCGAGCAGTACTTC
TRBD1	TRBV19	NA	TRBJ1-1	CASSIKGTGVGEAFF	TGTGCCAGTAGTATTAAGGGGACAGGGGTTGGCGAAGCTTTCTTT
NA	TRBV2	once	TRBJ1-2	CASSDRSNYGYTF	TGTGCCAGCAGTGACAGGTCTAACTATGGCTACACCTTC
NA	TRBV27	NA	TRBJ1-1	CASSLGQNTEAFF	TGTGCCAGCAGTTTGGGGCAGAACACTGAAGCTTTCTTT
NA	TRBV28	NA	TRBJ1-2	CASSPPGGAYGYTF	TGTGCCAGCAGTCCGCCGGGGGGCGCCTATGGCTACACCTTC
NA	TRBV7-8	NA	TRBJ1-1	CASSPVNTEAFF	TGTGCCAGCAGCCCCGTTAACACTGAAGCTTTCTTT
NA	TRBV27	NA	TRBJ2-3	CASSLGSEADTQYF	TGTGCCAGCAGTTTGGGGAGTGAGGCGGATACGCAGTATTTT
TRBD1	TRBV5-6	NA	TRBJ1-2	CASSLGPTGRGYTF	TGTGCCAGCAGCTTGGGGCCGACAGGGAGGGGCTACACCTTC
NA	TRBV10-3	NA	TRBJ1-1	CAISESGGVEAFF	TGTGCCATCAGTGAGTCGGGGGGAGTTGAAGCTTTCTTT
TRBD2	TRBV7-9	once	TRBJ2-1	CASSFSGSSYNEQFF	TGTGCCAGCAGCTTTAGCGGGAGCTCCTACAATGAGCAGTTCTTC
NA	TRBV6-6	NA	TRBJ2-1	CASTVNPYNEQFF	TGTGCCAGCACGGTAAACCCCTACAATGAGCAGTTCTTC
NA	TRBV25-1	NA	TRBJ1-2	CASSGGGSNYGYTF	TGTGCCAGCAGTGGGGGAGGTAGCAACTATGGCTACACCTTC
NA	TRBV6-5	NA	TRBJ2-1	CASSYAGNEQFF	TGTGCCAGCAGTTACGCGGGAAATGAGCAGTTCTTC
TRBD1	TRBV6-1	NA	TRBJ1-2	CASSGYDRAFNYGYTF	TGTGCCAGCAGTGGATATGACAGGGCGTTTAACTATGGCTACACCTTC
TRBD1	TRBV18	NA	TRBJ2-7	CASSPRVTKGRGPQLSYEQYF	TGTGCCAGCTCACCACGGGTGACGAAGGGCAGGGGGCCCCAACTCTCCTACGAGCAGTACTTC
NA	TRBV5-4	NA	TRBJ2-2	CASSLAGANTGELFF	TGTGCCAGCAGCTTGGCCGGGGCGAACACCGGGGAGCTGTTTTTT
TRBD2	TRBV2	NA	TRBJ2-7	CASSVGLAEIYEQYF	TGTGCCAGCAGCGTGGGACTAGCGGAGATCTACGAGCAGTACTTC
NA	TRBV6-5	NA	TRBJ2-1	CASSSRLGLEQFF	TGTGCCAGCAGTTCAAGACTCGGTTTGGAGCAGTTCTTC
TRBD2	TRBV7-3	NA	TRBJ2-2	CASSPMGGAPLFF	TGTGCCAGCAGCCCCATGGGAGGGGCCCCTCTGTTTTTT
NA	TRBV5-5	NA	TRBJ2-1	CASSHESHNEQFF	TGTGCCAGCAGTCACGAGTCCCACAATGAGCAGTTCTTC
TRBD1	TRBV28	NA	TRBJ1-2	CASSSTQDRGTYGYTF	TGTGCCAGCAGCTCAACGCAAGACAGGGGGACCTATGGCTACACCTTC
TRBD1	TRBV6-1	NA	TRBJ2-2	CASTNRGTGELFF	TGTGCCAGCACCAACAGGGGTACCGGGGAGCTGTTTTTT
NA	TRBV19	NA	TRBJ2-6	CASEGIAGANVLTF	TGTGCCAGTGAGGGTATTGCTGGGGCCAACGTCCTGACTTTC
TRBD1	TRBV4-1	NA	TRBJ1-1	CASSQDRQGAWGNTEAFF	TGCGCCAGCAGCCAAGATCGCCAGGGGGCATGGGGGAACACTGAAGCTTTCTTT